Each of the 32 T cell receptor beta chains below was sequenced from the same sample in a study of cytomegalovirus exposure and HLA in healthy donors. Primers included in the PCR were 60 Vbeta and 13 Jbeta primers. Assay used: immunoSEQ multiplex PCR; TCRdb lists only in-frame clones, some missing. The sample holds 95,000 to 150,000 clones; around 65% are singletons and the top ten take more than 1.5%. The source material was PBMCs. These receptors were taken from a man in his late teens or twenties in good health and CMV-seronegative.

This sequence joins TRBV4-2 and TRBJ2-7, with TRBD1 matching over 9 bases. Germline trimming cut 5 bases from V and 5 bases from J; bases unmatched to any gene: 13. This CDR3 has 16 residues. Germline assignment: CDR1 LGHNA and CDR2 YNFKEQ. This chain's CDR3 is CASSRSSGTGSHEQYF. The CDR3 coding sequence is TGTGCCAGCAGCAGGTCCTCCGGGACAGGGTCCCACGAGCAGTACTTC.

The gene calls are TRBV9 and TRBJ1-1; TRBD1 matches at 7 bases. The germline V gene encodes CDR1 SGDLS and CDR2 YYNGEE. The CDR3 loop spans 15 amino acids. With 4 bases clipped from V and 2 bases from J, the junction kept 8 bases outside the gene matches. CDR3 in DNA: TGTGCCAGCAGCCCCACAGGACAGGCAAACACTGAAGCTTTCTTT. Amino acid sequence: CASSPTGQANTEAFF.

The chain joins TRBV7-9 to TRBJ1-3, with TRBD1 as a possible D gene (5 bases). The CDR3 is 14 amino acids. The V gene lost 5 bases and the J gene lost 5 bases, with 13 bases spanning the gap. Germline V gene sequence: CDR1 SEHNR, CDR2 FQNEAQ (reference sequence). CDR3 sequence reads: CASSPRDPRNTIYF. The CDR3 DNA follows: TGTGCCAGCAGCCCGCGGGACCCTAGAAACACCATATATTTT.

The genes are TRBV10-3 and TRBJ2-2; a weak D match, TRBD2 (5 bases). V was pared by 7 bases and J by 6 bases, with 6 bases between. This CDR3 is 11 amino acids long. CDR1 is ENHRY, CDR2 SYGVKD, per germline. The CDR3 nucleotides read TGTGCCATCAAGGAGGCCGGGGAGCTGTTTTTT. Amino acid sequence: CAIKEAGELFF.

The chain has TRBV5-1 and TRBJ2-5; 15 bases align to TRBD2. Germline lookup yields CDR1 SGHRS and CDR2 YFSETQ. Losses at the gene ends were 4 bases for V and 1 base for J; bases not matched to a gene: 8. This CDR3 has 18 residues. This CDR3 is CASSGGLAGGPLQETQYF. CDR3 sequence (DNA): TGCGCCAGCAGCGGGGGACTAGCGGGGGGCCCCCTCCAAGAGACCCAGTACTTC.

This clone was detected only once. The chain recombines TRBV6-1 with TRBJ1-4; 11 bases line up with TRBD1. V lost 3 bases, J lost 2 bases, and 14 bases stayed unmatched. Germline values: CDR1 MNHNS, CDR2 SASEGT. The CDR3 loop spans 20 amino acids. CDR3 DNA: TGTGCCAGCAGTGACCCCGAAGGGACAGGGGGTAGTATGACTAATGAAAAACTGTTTTTT. Amino acid sequence: CASSDPEGTGGSMTNEKLFF.

The chain links TRBV7-2 to TRBJ1-1, with D uncertain. The V gene's germline CDR1 is SGHTA and CDR2 FQGNSA. CDR3 length: 14 residues. V gave up 2 bases and J gave up 0 bases, with 7 bases separating them. Written as DNA, the CDR3 is TGTGCCAGCAGCTTATTACGGTTGAACACTGAAGCTTTCTTT. Residues: CASSLLRLNTEAFF.

CDR3 nucleotides: TGTGCCAGCAGTCCCCGTAGGACAGCCGACAATGAGCAGTTCTTC. It translates to CASSPRRTADNEQFF. This rearrangement joins TRBV6-1 to TRBJ2-1; D may be TRBD1 (6 bases). V was cut by 5 bases and J by 5 bases, with 16 bases left in between. The length of the CDR3 is 15 residues. Germline V gene data show CDR1 as MNHNS and CDR2 as SASEGT.

Judged by abundance, this clone is medium-sized (0.01 to 0.1%). The chain carries TRBV6-5 and TRBJ2-7, with TRBD1 matching over 8 bases. This CDR3 is built from 12 residues. CDR1 and CDR2 from the germline V gene are MNHEY and SVGAGI. V lost 6 bases to trimming and J lost 5 bases; unmatched junction nucleotides: 3. CDR3 amino acids: CASRRDRHEQYF. The CDR3 nucleotides read TGTGCCAGCAGGAGGGACAGGCACGAGCAGTACTTC.

V usage is TRBV30 and J usage is TRBJ2-1; 9 bases fit TRBD2. V was clipped by 1 base and J by 7 bases; unmatched bases: 14. CDR3 length equals 17 residues. Germline CDR1 reads GTSNPN; CDR2 reads SVGIG (reference sequence). DNA for the CDR3: TGTGCCTGGAGTGATAACACCCCCGGGACTAGCAGGAATGAGCAGTTCTTC. This encodes CAWSDNTPGTSRNEQFF.

V usage is TRBV6-1 and J usage is TRBJ2-2; 8 nucleotides match TRBD1. The J segment lost 4 bases and the V segment lost 4 bases, leaving 5 bases of the junction unmatched. In germline, CDR1 is MNHNS, CDR2 SASEGT. This CDR3 is built from 15 residues. In DNA, the CDR3 is TGTGCCAGCAGTGTATCGACAGGGGTCACCGGGGAGCTGTTTTTT. This encodes CASSVSTGVTGELFF.

The V call is TRBV5-1, the J call TRBJ1-1; D gene uncertain. V was shortened by 4 bases and J by 7 bases, with 8 bases between the two germline ends. The V gene's germline CDR1 is SGHRS and CDR2 YFSETQ. The length of the CDR3 is 11 residues. The CDR3 spells CASSLRCEAFF. Here the CDR3 DNA reads TGCGCCAGCAGCCTCCGGTGTGAAGCTTTCTTT.

This sequence joins TRBV6-6 and TRBJ2-6, with a tentative D call TRBD2 (6 bases). The CDR3 runs to 16 residues. CDR1 MNHNY and CDR2 SVGAGI come from the germline V gene (reference sequence). V lost 4 bases to trimming and J lost 0 bases, with 10 bases between them. The CDR3 here is CASSFTGGSGANVLTF. The DNA for the CDR3 is TGTGCCAGCAGTTTTACCGGGGGCTCTGGGGCCAACGTCCTGACTTTC.

In its sample, this clone was seen a few times. The V call is TRBV30, the J call TRBJ2-7, with D possibly matching TRBD2 (5 bases). This CDR3 has 15 residues. With 2 bases removed from V and 5 bases from J, the gap between germline ends came to 19 bases. CDR1 and CDR2 (germline): GTSNPN, SVGIG (reference sequence). This chain's CDR3 is CAWSLAGRGVNEQYF. CDR3 sequence (DNA): TGTGCCTGGAGTTTGGCAGGCCGGGGTGTTAACGAGCAGTACTTC.

The chain uses TRBV29-1 and TRBJ2-1; no clear D. The germline gives CDR1 SQVTM, CDR2 ANQGSEA. Trimming took off 6 bases at V and 3 bases at J, with 6 bases between the two ends. CDR3 length: 11 amino acids. The DNA of the CDR3 is TGCAGCGTCGACAACTACAATGAGCAGTTCTTC. The encoded protein is CSVDNYNEQFF.

The chain employs TRBV18 and TRBJ2-4; 7 bases are a match to TRBD2. This CDR3 is 15 amino acids long. V was pared by 1 base and J by 6 bases, with 6 bases of the junction left unmatched. Germline CDR1 and CDR2: KGHSH and LQKENI. The DNA of the CDR3 is TGTGCCAGCTCACCACTGGCGGGAGAGGGAAACATTCAGTACTTC. This encodes CASSPLAGEGNIQYF. Drawing the rest from reference TRBV18 and TRBJ2-4, the complete variable domain is NAGVMQNPRHLVRRRGQEARLRCSPMKGHSHVYWYRQLPEEGLKFMVYLQKENIIDESGMPKERFSAEFPKEGPSILRIQQVVRGDSAAYFCASSPLAGEGNIQYFGAGTRLSVL.

The chain links TRBV6-1 to TRBJ2-2; D is perhaps TRBD2 (5 bases). Between the trimmed V and J ends, which lost 6 bases and 7 bases, there was a span of 12 bases. The CDR3 loop spans 13 amino acids. Germline V gives CDR1 MNHNS, CDR2 SASEGT. The chain's CDR3 is CASSKREGGELFF. The CDR3 coding sequence is TGTGCCAGCAGCAAGCGAGAGGGCGGGGAGCTGTTTTTT.

The chain uses TRBV5-1 and TRBJ2-7, with D perhaps TRBD1 (5 bases). V was clipped by 1 base and J by 3 bases, with 14 bases between them. Germline values: CDR1 SGHRS, CDR2 YFSETQ. The CDR3 spans 15 residues. The CDR3 region has the DNA TGCGCCAGCAGCTTGATTGCACAGGAGCTCTACGAGCAGTACTTC. The encoded protein is CASSLIAQELYEQYF.

This sequence joins TRBV29-1 and TRBJ1-2; D not certain. CDR3 length: 13 amino acids. In germline, CDR1 is SQVTM, CDR2 ANQGSEA. Trimming cost V 7 bases and J 1 base, with 13 bases left between them. CDR3 in amino acids: CSAITGINYGYTF. CDR3 DNA: TGCAGCGCCATTACGGGGATTAACTATGGCTACACCTTC.

This clone was detected a few times. The chain carries TRBV6-6 and TRBJ1-4; the D gene is possibly TRBD1 (6 bases). The CDR3 covers 14 residues. Germline CDR1 and CDR2: MNHNY and SVGAGI (reference sequence). The germline V and J ends were trimmed by 6 bases and 4 bases, with 12 bases remaining between them. The DNA for the CDR3 is TGTGCCAGCAGCCCTGGACAGTTTAATGAAAAACTGTTTTTT. It codes for CASSPGQFNEKLFF.

This chain links TRBV15 with TRBJ1-1, with D hard to call. CDR3 length: 14 amino acids. Trimming pared 0 bases from V and 1 base from J, leaving 6 bases between. Germline loops: CDR1 LNHNV, CDR2 YYDKDF (reference sequence). The CDR3 is CATSRDQWNTEAFF. The CDR3, as DNA: TGTGCCACCAGCAGAGATCAATGGAACACTGAAGCTTTCTTT.

This chain joins TRBV10-3 and TRBJ2-3, with D tentatively TRBD2 (5 bases). Germline CDR1 reads ENHRY; CDR2 reads SYGVKD. The V end lost 0 bases, the J end lost 13 bases, and 14 bases lay between the germline ends. The CDR3 loop spans 13 amino acids. Here the CDR3 DNA reads TGTGCCATCAGTGAGTCGGACTGGACCGCAGAGTATTTT. This gives the protein CAISESDWTAEYF.

This clone was picked up a small number of times. The V and J genes are TRBV5-1 and TRBJ2-1; TRBD2 matches 9 bases. The ends lost 1 base at V and 6 bases at J; junction bases unmatched: 2. The germline V gene encodes CDR1 SGHRS and CDR2 YFSETQ. The CDR3 extends over 14 amino acids. The CDR3 nucleotides read TGCGCCAGCAGCTTGCTAGCGGGAAGCAATGAGCAGTTCTTC. It encodes CASSLLAGSNEQFF.

This chain links TRBV5-1 with TRBJ2-1; 14 bases map to TRBD2. This CDR3 spans 15 amino acids. CDR1 and CDR2 from the germline V gene are SGHRS and YFSETQ. V lost 3 bases, J lost 8 bases, and 4 bases stayed unmatched. The DNA for the CDR3 is TGCGCCAGCAGCTGGGGACTAGCGGGAGTCGATGAGCAGTTCTTC. This sequence encodes CASSWGLAGVDEQFF.

The CDR3 DNA sequence: TGTGCCAGCAGCCCCGGGACAGGGAGGCAAGAGACCCAGTACTTC. Residues: CASSPGTGRQETQYF. This chain links TRBV5-4 with TRBJ2-5, with 9 bases identical to TRBD1. Trimming cost V 4 bases and J 2 bases; bases outside gene matches: 6. The germline CDR1 and CDR2 sequences are SGHNT and YYREEE (reference sequence). CDR3 length: 15 amino acids.

The rearrangement joins TRBV5-4 to TRBJ2-2; weak D call: TRBD2 (7 bases). Germline values: CDR1 SGHNT, CDR2 YYREEE (reference sequence). V lost 4 bases and J 2 bases, leaving 18 bases between the germline ends. This CDR3 is built from 17 residues. The CDR3 is CASSDSGRGPNTGELFF. In DNA, the CDR3 is TGTGCCAGCAGCGACTCGGGGCGGGGGCCAAACACCGGGGAGCTGTTTTTT.

J is TRBJ1-5 and V is TRBV15; TRBD1 agrees at 10 bases. The CDR3 runs to 16 residues. Germline V lookup: CDR1 LNHNV, CDR2 YYDKDF (reference sequence). With 0 bases clipped from V and 7 bases from J, the junction kept 6 bases outside the gene matches. In DNA, the CDR3 is TGTGCCACCAGCAGAGATTTGGGACAGGGGCTACAGCCCCAGCATTTT. It translates to CATSRDLGQGLQPQHF.

This chain links TRBV7-9 with TRBJ1-2; possibly TRBD1 for D (5 bases). V lost 1 base to trimming and J lost 7 bases, with 10 bases between them. This CDR3 has 13 residues. Germline-derived CDR1 and CDR2 are SEHNR and FQNEAQ (reference sequence). CDR3 DNA sequence: TGTGCCAGCAGCTTAGGCAGGGATGGTGGCTACACCTTC. As protein: CASSLGRDGGYTF.

This chain uses TRBV19 with TRBJ1-5, with D possibly matching TRBD1 (6 bases). In germline, CDR1 is LNHDA, CDR2 SQIVND (reference sequence). CDR3 length equals 14 residues. V was pared by 4 bases and J by 5 bases, with 12 bases between. CDR3 coding DNA: TGTGCCAGTAGTAAGAGGACAGCCGATCAGCCCCAGCATTTT. Amino acids: CASSKRTADQPQHF.

The V call is TRBV7-7, the J call TRBJ2-1, with D unresolved. Germline-derived CDR1 and CDR2 are SSHAT and FNYEAQ (reference sequence). Deletions cut 1 base from V and 3 bases from J, with 10 bases between. The CDR3 runs to 15 residues. CDR3 nucleotide sequence: TGTGCCAGCAGCTTAGGATGGCGCGGCTACAATGAGCAGTTCTTC. This sequence encodes CASSLGWRGYNEQFF.

This sequence joins TRBV28 and TRBJ1-2, with 8 bases lining up with TRBD1. Trimming removed 3 bases from V and 4 bases from J; junction bases left unmatched: 1. Germline CDR1 MDHEN, CDR2 SYDVKM. The CDR3 is 13 amino acids. The DNA for the CDR3 is TGTGCCAGCAGTTTGACAGGGGTCTATGGCTACACCTTC. Amino acid sequence: CASSLTGVYGYTF.

The chain links TRBV11-2 to TRBJ2-6, with D perhaps matching TRBD1 (5 bases). Germline CDR1 and CDR2: SGHAT and FQNNGV. The CDR3 consists of 15 residues. V lost 5 bases, J lost 0 bases, and 8 bases lay in between. CDR3 bases: TGTGCCAGCAGCCAAAGGGGCTCTGGGGCCAACGTCCTGACTTTC. Its translation: CASSQRGSGANVLTF.